This is a list of T cell receptor beta chains from one sample in a study of blood T cell repertoires in COVID-19. Method: immunoSEQ multiplex PCR; TCRdb's copy keeps in-frame clones and lacks some. The table records about 45,000 clones, about nine tenths of them present only once. Source material: peripheral blood. The receptors were sampled from a human donor in a cohort sampled during active COVID-19. Both conserved end residues are part of each CDR3. The D gene is left open where the match is weak. Some rows mark clone size as missing; the rest say once, few, many or name a class of expanded clone.

>-|TRBD2|TRBJ2-3|TRBV7-2
TGTGCCAGCAGCGCCGGACTAGCGGACTCGAGGAATACGCAGTATTTT
CASSAGLADSRNTQYF
>once|TRBD1|TRBJ1-5|TRBV7-2
TGTGCCAGCAGCTTCACTGGGACAGGGGGCAATCAGCCCCAGCATTTT
CASSFTGTGGNQPQHF
>-|-|TRBJ1-6|TRBV30
TGTGCCTGGAGTAGTACAGGGACTAATTCACCCCTCCACTTT
CAWSSTGTNSPLHF
>-|TRBD1|TRBJ1-1|TRBV6-1
TGTGCCAGCAGTGACGACAGGGTCAACACTGAAGCTTTCTTT
CASSDDRVNTEAFF
>-|TRBD1|TRBJ1-1|TRBV18
TGTGCCAGCTCACCTGACAGGGAAAACACTGAAGCTTTCTTT
CASSPDRENTEAFF
>-|-|TRBJ2-3|TRBV11-3
TGTGCCAGCAGCGTCCTGGGGGGGCAGGCGGATACGCAGTATTTT
CASSVLGGQADTQYF
>-|TRBD1|TRBJ1-4|TRBV7-9
TGTGCCAGCAGCTCGAAGGGGGCTGTGAATGAAAAACTGTTTTTT
CASSSKGAVNEKLFF
>-|TRBD1|TRBJ2-2|TRBV30
TGTGCCTGGAGTTCCTGGGACAGGTCCACCGGGGAGCTGTTTTTT
CAWSSWDRSTGELFF
>once|TRBD1|TRBJ1-1|TRBV3-1/TRBV3-2
TGTGCCAGCAGCCAAGATCCCATGACAGGGGATTATGGCACTGAAGCTTTCTTT
CASSQDPMTGDYGTEAFF
>-|-|TRBJ2-3|TRBV30
TGTGCCTGGAGTGTTAGTACCAGCACAGATACGCAGTATTTT
CAWSVSTSTDTQYF
>-|-|TRBJ1-6|TRBV9
TGTGCCAGCAGCGTCGGACAGTCTTATAATTCACCCCTCCACTTT
CASSVGQSYNSPLHF
>few|-|TRBJ2-5|TRBV19
TGTGCCAGTAGTATAGGTGCGAGGCGACGGGAGACCCAGTACTTC
CASSIGARRRETQYF
>-|TRBD1|TRBJ1-5|TRBV18
TGTGCCAGCTCACGGAACAGGGGAGACAATCAGCCCCAGCATTTT
CASSRNRGDNQPQHF
>-|-|TRBJ1-6|TRBV6-1
TGTGCCAGCAGTGAAGATCCGGGGGGGAATTCACCCCTCCACTTT
CASSEDPGGNSPLHF
>-|TRBD2|TRBJ2-5|TRBV4-1
TGCGCCAGCAGCCAAGCGGGGGGTGGGACCAGAGAGACCCAGTACTTC
CASSQAGGGTRETQYF
>-|-|TRBJ2-7|TRBV5-4
TGTGCCAGCAGCTTGGGGCAGGACTCCTACGAGCAGTACTTC
CASSLGQDSYEQYF
>-|TRBD2|TRBJ2-5|TRBV6-5
TGTGCCAGCGTGTTCAGGGCGGGGGGGCCTCAGTACTTC
CASVFRAGGPQYF
>-|-|TRBJ2-3|TRBV2
TGTGCCAGCAGTGGCGAGAAAAGCACAGATACGCAGTATTTT
CASSGEKSTDTQYF
>few|TRBD2|TRBJ2-3|TRBV4-1
TGCGCCAGCAGCCAAGGAGCGGGGGGCGGAAATACGCAGTATTTT
CASSQGAGGGNTQYF
>-|-|TRBJ1-3|TRBV29-1
TGCAGCGTTGGACCAAAGGGGTCTGGAAACACCATATATTTT
CSVGPKGSGNTIYF
>-|TRBD2|TRBJ2-3|TRBV7-2
TGTGCCAGCAGCCCACGACTAGCGGGGGCCTCCACAGATACGCAGTATTTT
CASSPRLAGASTDTQYF
>-|-|TRBJ2-3|TRBV2
TGTGCCAGCAGCCAAGAGGCCGTGAAAGCAGATACGCAGTATTTT
CASSQEAVKADTQYF
>few|-|TRBJ2-7|TRBV3-1/TRBV3-2
TGTGCCAGCAGCCAATCAGGCCACGAGCAGTACTTC
CASSQSGHEQYF
>-|TRBD2|TRBJ2-7|TRBV4-2
TGTGCCAGCAGCCAAGGACTAGCTTACGAGCAGTACTTC
CASSQGLAYEQYF
>few|-|TRBJ1-2|TRBV7-9
TGTGCCAGCAGCTCACAGGGTAACTATGGCTACACCTTC
CASSSQGNYGYTF
>-|TRBD1|TRBJ1-1|TRBV18
TGTGCCAGCTCGCGAGGGACAGCTAGCACTGAAGCTTTCTTT
CASSRGTASTEAFF
>-|-|TRBJ1-1|TRBV9
TGTGCCAGCAGCGTAGCTCCGAACACTGAAGCTTTCTTT
CASSVAPNTEAFF
>-|TRBD1|TRBJ1-2|TRBV7-3
TGTGCCAGCAGCCACGGACAGGGCTATGGCTACACCTTC
CASSHGQGYGYTF
>-|-|TRBJ1-1|TRBV6-5
TGTGCCAGCAGTTACTGGGGGGGAGGAATGACTGAAGCTTTCTTT
CASSYWGGGMTEAFF
>few|-|TRBJ2-7|TRBV5-4
TGTGCCAGCAGCGTCGGGTCCGACGAGCAGTACTTC
CASSVGSDEQYF
>-|TRBD2|TRBJ2-3|TRBV6-6
TGTGCCAGCACCGCGGGGGAAACAGATACGCAGTATTTT
CASTAGETDTQYF
>-|-|TRBJ2-3|TRBV5-4
TGTGCCAGCAGCTTCACCCCAGGGGATACGCAGTATTTT
CASSFTPGDTQYF
>-|-|TRBJ1-1|TRBV10-2
TGCGCCAGCAGAGAAACAAGGGGGATGGCTGAAGCTTTCTTT
CASRETRGMAEAFF
>-|-|TRBJ1-5|TRBV3-1/TRBV3-2
TGTGCCAGCAGTCAGGGAAAGGATCAGCCCCAGCATTTT
CASSQGKDQPQHF
>-|TRBD2|TRBJ2-3|TRBV4-2
TGTGCCAGCAGCCAAGAACTAGCGGGGACAGATACGCAGTATTTT
CASSQELAGTDTQYF
>-|-|TRBJ1-6|TRBV4-1
TGCGCCAGCAGCCAAGATCAAGACAGCCCTCAGACACCCCTCCACTTT
CASSQDQDSPQTPLHF
>-|-|TRBJ2-4|TRBV19
TGTGCCAGTAGTCGGGTTGAAAACATTCAGTACTTC
CASSRVENIQYF
>few|TRBD1|TRBJ2-7|TRBV6-5
TGTGCCAGCAGTTACTCGAAAGGGGGCCCCTACGAGCAGTACTTC
CASSYSKGGPYEQYF
>-|-|TRBJ2-7|TRBV9
TGTGCCAGCAGCGTAGGTCAGCCAGGGTCCCACGAGCAGTACTTC
CASSVGQPGSHEQYF
>few|-|TRBJ2-7|TRBV6-6
TGTGCCAGCCGAAACGACAGCTCCTACGAGCAGTACTTC
CASRNDSSYEQYF
>-|-|TRBJ1-3|TRBV7-8
TGTGCCAGCAGCTTAGCGGGGGGGGCTATCGGAAACACCATATATTTT
CASSLAGGAIGNTIYF
>-|TRBD2|TRBJ2-4|TRBV15
TGTGCCACCAGCAGTGGGGAGGGGTTCGCAGCCAAAAACATTCAGTACTTC
CATSSGEGFAAKNIQYF
>-|-|TRBJ2-7|TRBV6-5
TGTGCCAGCAAGCAGGGGGGATCCGCCGAGCAGTACTTC
CASKQGGSAEQYF
>-|-|TRBJ2-7|TRBV19
TGTGCCAGTAGTTGGGGCCCTAGCTCCTACGAGCAGTACTTC
CASSWGPSSYEQYF
>once|TRBD1|TRBJ2-7|TRBV29-1
TGCAGCGTGAAGGAGCAGGGGGCTGTTTACGAGCAGTACTTC
CSVKEQGAVYEQYF
>once|TRBD1|TRBJ2-7|TRBV27
TGTGCCAGCAGTTTGCTCCGGGACAGGGCCTACGAGCAGTACTTC
CASSLLRDRAYEQYF
>-|TRBD2|TRBJ2-1|TRBV9
TGTGCCAGCAGCGCCAAGGGGAATCGGGGGAGGGATGAGCAGTTCTTC
CASSAKGNRGRDEQFF
>-|TRBD1|TRBJ2-5|TRBV27
TGTGCCAGCAGTTTGTTTGGGGCGACAGGGTCTTGGGAGACCCAGTACTTC
CASSLFGATGSWETQYF
>-|-|TRBJ2-7|TRBV18
TGTGCCAGCTCACCACCTGGGACAATTGGTAACTCCTACGAGCAGTACTTC
CASSPPGTIGNSYEQYF